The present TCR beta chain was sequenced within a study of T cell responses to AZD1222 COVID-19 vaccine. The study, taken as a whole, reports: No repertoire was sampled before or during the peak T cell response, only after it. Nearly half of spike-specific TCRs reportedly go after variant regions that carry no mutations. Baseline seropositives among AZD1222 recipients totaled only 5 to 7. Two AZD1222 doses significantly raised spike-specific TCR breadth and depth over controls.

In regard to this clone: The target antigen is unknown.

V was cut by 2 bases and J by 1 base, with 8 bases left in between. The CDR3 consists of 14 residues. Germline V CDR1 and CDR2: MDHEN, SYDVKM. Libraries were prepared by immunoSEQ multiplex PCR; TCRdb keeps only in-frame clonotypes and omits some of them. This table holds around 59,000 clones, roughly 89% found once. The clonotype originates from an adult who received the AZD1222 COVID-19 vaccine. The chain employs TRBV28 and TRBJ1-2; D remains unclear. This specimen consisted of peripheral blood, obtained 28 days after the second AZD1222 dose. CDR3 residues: CASSLDGSNYGYTF. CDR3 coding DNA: TGTGCCAGCAGTTTAGACGGCAGTAACTATGGCTACACCTTC.